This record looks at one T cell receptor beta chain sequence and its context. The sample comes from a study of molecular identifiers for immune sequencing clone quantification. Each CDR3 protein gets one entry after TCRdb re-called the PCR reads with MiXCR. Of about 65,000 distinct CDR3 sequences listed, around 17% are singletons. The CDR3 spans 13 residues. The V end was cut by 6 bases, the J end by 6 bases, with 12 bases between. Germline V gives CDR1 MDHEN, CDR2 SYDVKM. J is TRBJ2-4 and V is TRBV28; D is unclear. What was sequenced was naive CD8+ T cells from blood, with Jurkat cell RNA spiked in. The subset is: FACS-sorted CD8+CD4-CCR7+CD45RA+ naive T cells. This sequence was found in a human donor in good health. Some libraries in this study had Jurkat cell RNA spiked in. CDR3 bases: TGTGCCAGCAGGGGCTCGGAAGGAAACATTCAGTACTTC. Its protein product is CASRGSEGNIQYF.